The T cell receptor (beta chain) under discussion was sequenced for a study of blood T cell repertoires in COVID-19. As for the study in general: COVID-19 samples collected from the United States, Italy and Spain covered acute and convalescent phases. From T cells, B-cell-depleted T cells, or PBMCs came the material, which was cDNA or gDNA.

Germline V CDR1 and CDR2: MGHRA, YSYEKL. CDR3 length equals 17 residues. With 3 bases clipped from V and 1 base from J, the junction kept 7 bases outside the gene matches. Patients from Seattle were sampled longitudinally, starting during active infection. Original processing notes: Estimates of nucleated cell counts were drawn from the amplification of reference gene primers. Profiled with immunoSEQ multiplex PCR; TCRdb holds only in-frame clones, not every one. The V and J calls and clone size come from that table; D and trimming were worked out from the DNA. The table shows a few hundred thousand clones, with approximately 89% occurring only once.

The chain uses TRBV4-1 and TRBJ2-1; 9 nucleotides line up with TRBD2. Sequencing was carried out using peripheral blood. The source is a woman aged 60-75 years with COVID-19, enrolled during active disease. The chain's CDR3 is CASSHTGGGASYNEQFF. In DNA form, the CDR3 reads TGCGCCAGCAGCCATACAGGCGGGGGGGCATCCTACAATGAGCAGTTCTTC.